This T cell receptor beta chain was sequenced in a study of T cell responses to AZD1222 COVID-19 vaccine. Study overall: Combined were second doses at about 4 or about 12 weeks.

A remark on this clone: Its target is unknown.

Study-wide results and limits: AZD1222 recipients seropositive at baseline numbered only five to seven. Mostly white British, mostly female donors; authors suggested clonal diversity may be underestimated. Nearly half of unique spike-specific TCRs reportedly avoided B.1.351 and B.1.1.7 mutated regions.

Profiling relied on immunoSEQ multiplex PCR, and the TCRdb table lists in-frame clones only, not all of them. The table includes 94,000 or so clones, about 89% detected once. The sequence derives from an adult in good health. The sample was peripheral blood, taken on day 0 of AZD1222 vaccination.

The CDR3 DNA is TGCAGTGCTCGGACTACCCATTCGCAGTATTTT. Amino acids: CSARTTHSQYF. V usage is TRBV20-1 and J usage is TRBJ2-3, with D tentatively TRBD2 (6 bases). There are 11 residues in the CDR3. The ends were cut back, 5 bases at V and 10 bases at J, with 13 bases in the middle. CDR1 is DFQATT and CDR2 is SNEGSKA in the germline V gene (reference sequence).